The 32 T cell receptor beta chains below all came from one sample that was sequenced in a study of blood T cell repertoires in COVID-19. Libraries were prepared by immunoSEQ multiplex PCR; TCRdb keeps only in-frame clonotypes and omits some of them. The sample lists 140,000 or so clones; 87% were seen once. Sequenced material: peripheral blood. The receptors originated from a woman aged 45-65 years with active or convalescent COVID-19.

This clone was seen more than once but under ten times. The chain has TRBV29-1 and TRBJ2-1, with D maybe TRBD1 (6 bases). Per the germline V gene, CDR1 is SQVTM and CDR2 is ANQGSEA. The length of the CDR3 is 13 residues. V was cut by 7 bases and J by 7 bases, with 17 bases left in between. The CDR3 DNA follows: TGCAGCGGAAGACGGGCAGGGGCAAATGAGCAGTTCTTC. It is translated as CSGRRAGANEQFF.

This clone was counted a single time. The chain links TRBV7-3 to TRBJ2-1; 10 bases match TRBD1. This CDR3 region has 16 residues. The junction had 6 bases not matched to a gene; V was cut back by 1 base and J by 6 bases. From germline, CDR1 is SGHTA and CDR2 FQGTGA. CDR3 residues: CASSLRPGQGLNEQFF. DNA for the CDR3: TGTGCCAGCAGCTTAAGACCGGGACAGGGGCTCAATGAGCAGTTCTTC. The full variable domain, with the rest looked up from reference TRBV7-3 and TRBJ2-1, is GAGVSQTPSNKVTEKGKYVELRCDPISGHTALYWYRQSLGQGPEFLIYFQGTGAADDSGLPNDRFFAVRPEGSVSTLKIQRTERGDSAVYLCASSLRPGQGLNEQFFGPGTRLTVL.

The chain combines TRBV7-9 with TRBJ2-2; TRBD1 agrees at 7 bases. The V and J ends lost 4 bases and 1 base, in that order; junction bases with no gene match: 6. Germline V gene lookup returns CDR1 SEHNR and CDR2 FQNEAQ (reference sequence). CDR3 length: 16 amino acids. The chain's CDR3 is CASSSYRGENTGELFF. DNA for the CDR3: TGTGCCAGCAGCTCCTACAGGGGCGAGAACACCGGGGAGCTGTTTTTT.

This chain's CDR3 is CASSRTRDTYNEQFF. The CDR3 DNA is TGTGCCAGCAGCCGCACCCGGGACACGTACAATGAGCAGTTCTTC. The J gene is TRBJ2-1, the V gene TRBV6-5, with a tentative D call TRBD1 (6 bases). V was cut by 6 bases and J by 4 bases, with 16 bases left in between. In germline, CDR1 is MNHEY, CDR2 SVGAGI. CDR3 length equals 15 residues.

This rearrangement joins TRBV14 to TRBJ1-1; no firm D call. Germline V gene lookup returns CDR1 SGHDN and CDR2 FVKESK. Trimming left V 7 bases short and J 2 bases short, with 11 bases between. The CDR3 loop spans 13 amino acids. For the CDR3, the DNA is TGTGCCAGCACCCGAACAGCCAACACTGAAGCTTTCTTT. Amino acids: CASTRTANTEAFF.

As for this clone: The junction shows a germline mismatch at one end, possibly a read error. The chain links TRBV6-2 or TRBV6-3 to TRBJ2-7; no firm D call. CDR3 length: 12 amino acids. Per the germline V gene, CDR1 is MNHEY and CDR2 is SVGEGT. CDR3 nucleotide sequence: TGTGCCAGCAATTACCTCCCCTACGAGCAGTACTTC. Amino acid sequence: CASNYLPYEQYF.

This chain connects TRBV28 to TRBJ1-3; a possible D gene is TRBD1 (5 bases). Trimming removed 3 bases at V and 3 bases at J, with 9 bases between. The CDR3 consists of 14 residues. Germline V gene data show CDR1 as MDHEN and CDR2 as SYDVKM. The CDR3 DNA reads as TGTGCCAGCAGTTTTAGCAGGGTTGGAAACACCATATATTTT. Protein sequence: CASSFSRVGNTIYF.

The chain combines TRBV12-3 or TRBV12-4 with TRBJ1-2; D gene uncertain. The V and J ends lost 5 bases and 2 bases respectively, with 9 bases between them. The CDR3 is 13 amino acids. This chain's CDR3 is CASSETVNYGYTF. The CDR3, as DNA: TGTGCCAGCAGTGAAACAGTAAACTATGGCTACACCTTC.

This chain connects TRBV5-1 to TRBJ2-3, with D perhaps TRBD2 (5 bases). CDR1 is SGHRS and CDR2 is YFSETQ in the germline V gene. The CDR3 consists of 12 residues. Trimming removed 4 bases from V and 8 bases from J, with 11 bases in between. This chain's CDR3 is CASSVELVTQYF. The CDR3, as DNA: TGCGCCAGCAGCGTTGAACTAGTTACGCAGTATTTT.

The rearrangement links TRBV27 to TRBJ1-2, with 8 bases identical to TRBD1. CDR1 is MNHEY and CDR2 is SMNVEV in the germline V gene (reference sequence). V was pared by 2 bases and J by 8 bases, with 10 bases of the junction left unmatched. The CDR3 has 15 amino acids. The CDR3 DNA is TGTGCCAGCAGTTTAGGGGACAGGCTGAAGGGAGGCTACACCTTC. This translates into CASSLGDRLKGGYTF.

This clone was observed a single time. The V gene is TRBV7-8, the J gene TRBJ1-2; no reliable D call. The CDR3 length is 12 residues. CDR1 is SGHVS and CDR2 is FQNEAQ in the germline V gene. V lost 6 bases and J 2 bases, leaving 7 bases between the germline ends. CDR3 DNA: TGTGCCAGCAGTGTTGGCAACTATGGCTACACCTTC. The encoded protein is CASSVGNYGYTF.

The table lists this clone with a few counts. Different DNA sequences within this sample yield the same CDR3. This sequence joins TRBV30 and TRBJ1-5; TRBD1 agrees at 8 bases. CDR3 length equals 14 residues. From germline, CDR1 is GTSNPN and CDR2 SVGIG (reference sequence). Losses at the gene ends were 0 bases for V and 6 bases for J; bases not matched to a gene: 4. CDR3 region: CAWSVQGVGQPQHF. The CDR3, as DNA: TGTGCCTGGAGTGTACAGGGGGTTGGTCAGCCCCAGCATTTT.

The rearrangement uses TRBV20-1 and TRBJ1-2; no clear D. The CDR3 has 11 residues. With 5 bases removed from V and 4 bases from J, the gap between germline ends came to 8 bases. Per the germline V gene, CDR1 is DFQATT and CDR2 is SNEGSKA (reference sequence). The CDR3 loop reads CSAVSLYGYTF. The CDR3, as DNA: TGCAGTGCTGTCTCTCTCTATGGCTACACCTTC.

The gene calls are TRBV19 and TRBJ2-7, with unresolved D. CDR3 length equals 17 residues. CDR1 is LNHDA and CDR2 is SQIVND in the germline V gene (reference sequence). Trimming removed 0 bases from V and 0 bases from J, with 15 bases in between. This CDR3 reads CASSIDLSWSSSYEQYF. For the CDR3, the DNA is TGTGCCAGTAGTATAGATCTAAGCTGGAGCAGCTCCTACGAGCAGTACTTC.

This rearrangement joins TRBV6-5 to TRBJ2-7; D call uncertain. CDR1 is MNHEY and CDR2 is SVGAGI in the germline V gene. V dropped 6 bases and J dropped 6 bases, with 21 bases sitting between them. The CDR3 spans 15 residues. CDR3 DNA: TGTGCCAGCAGACAAGCAAGAGGTACTGTTCCCGAGCAGTACTTC. It yields the protein CASRQARGTVPEQYF.

The J gene is TRBJ2-3, the V gene TRBV7-3; D gene unclear. V was shortened by 3 bases and J by 2 bases, with 9 bases between the two germline ends. This CDR3 has 14 residues. The germline V gene has CDR1 SGHTA and CDR2 FQGTGA. CDR3 sequence: CASSLQQNTDTQYF. The CDR3 DNA reads TGTGCCAGCAGCTTGCAACAGAACACAGATACGCAGTATTTT. The complete variable domain, with remaining parts taken from reference TRBV7-3 and TRBJ2-3, reads GAGVSQTPSNKVTEKGKYVELRCDPISGHTALYWYRQSLGQGPEFLIYFQGTGAADDSGLPNDRFFAVRPEGSVSTLKIQRTERGDSAVYLCASSLQQNTDTQYFGPGTRLTVL.

The chain joins TRBV28 to TRBJ1-5, with D maybe TRBD1 (6 bases). From germline, CDR1 is MDHEN and CDR2 SYDVKM. The V end was cut by 2 bases, the J end by 6 bases, with 14 bases between. This CDR3 is built from 15 residues. CDR3: CASSLGGAGPQPQHF. In DNA, the CDR3 is TGTGCCAGCAGTTTAGGGGGGGCAGGGCCTCAGCCCCAGCATTTT.

The V call is TRBV7-2, the J call TRBJ2-1; 8 bases match TRBD2. The germline gives CDR1 SGHTA, CDR2 FQGNSA. This CDR3 comprises 14 residues. V gave up 1 base and J gave up 5 bases; unmatched junction bases: 1. CDR3 region: CASSLVGLDNEQFF. The CDR3 DNA reads as TGTGCCAGCAGCTTAGTGGGACTAGACAATGAGCAGTTCTTC.

Comment on this clone: The same CDR3 is also encoded by other DNA sequences in this sample. This chain uses TRBV28 with TRBJ1-3; the match to TRBD1 covers 8 bases. This CDR3 comprises 15 residues. The ends lost 6 bases at V and 1 base at J; junction bases unmatched: 5. Germline V gene data show CDR1 as MDHEN and CDR2 as SYDVKM. The CDR3 protein is CASSPQGASGNTIYF. The CDR3, as DNA: TGTGCCAGCAGCCCCCAGGGGGCGTCTGGAAACACCATATATTTT.

The chain uses TRBV5-4 and TRBJ2-1; 10 nucleotides line up with TRBD2. Losses at the gene ends were 1 base for V and 15 bases for J; bases not matched to a gene: 10. The CDR3 has 14 amino acids. Germline CDR1 SGHNT, CDR2 YYREEE (reference sequence). The CDR3 sequence: CASSLPEHSGGLFF. The CDR3 nucleotides read TGTGCCAGCAGCTTGCCCGAACATAGCGGGGGGCTGTTCTTC.

This clone was detected once. This CDR3 is CATLAGGHEQFF. The DNA of the CDR3 is TGTGCCACCCTAGCGGGAGGGCATGAGCAGTTCTTC. The rearrangement links TRBV10-3 to TRBJ2-1; TRBD2 agrees at 12 bases. The CDR3 has 12 amino acids. Germline V gene sequence: CDR1 ENHRY, CDR2 SYGVKD. V was pared by 10 bases and J by 8 bases, with 3 bases of the junction left unmatched.

This clone was observed a single time. The J gene is TRBJ2-4, the V gene TRBV18; TRBD2 might be the D (5 bases). The germline V and J ends were trimmed by 2 bases and 1 base, with 12 bases remaining between them. The CDR3 totals 16 residues. The V gene's germline CDR1 is KGHSH and CDR2 LQKENI. CDR3 coding DNA: TGTGCCAGCTCACCAAGCGGCATGACGGCCAAAAACATTCAGTACTTC. Amino acid sequence: CASSPSGMTAKNIQYF.

The V gene is TRBV14, the J gene TRBJ1-3; possible D gene TRBD1, 5 bases. Germline-derived CDR1 and CDR2 are SGHDN and FVKESK. The CDR3 totals 15 residues. Trimming cost V 6 bases and J 9 bases, with 21 bases left between them. The CDR3 coding sequence is TGTGCCAGCAGTCTTCTTGACTTTGGCGGGGGCACCATATATTTT. Protein product: CASSLLDFGGGTIYF.

The chain recombines TRBV4-2 with TRBJ1-2; 10 bases align to TRBD1. The trim removed 8 bases at V and 4 bases at J, leaving 16 bases unmatched. CDR1 and CDR2 (germline): LGHNA, YNFKEQ. The CDR3 runs 17 residues. In DNA, the CDR3 is TGTGCCAGCGGGATAGGACAGGGGGAGGCACTTCCCTATGGCTACACCTTC. This encodes CASGIGQGEALPYGYTF.

The rearrangement joins TRBV19 to TRBJ2-6, with 12 bases identical to TRBD1. Unmatched junction bases numbered 6, after V lost 4 bases and J lost 2 bases. Germline V gene lookup returns CDR1 LNHDA and CDR2 SQIVND (reference sequence). This CDR3 is 18 amino acids long. The CDR3 nucleotides are TGTGCCAGTAGTACACGGGACAGGGGGCGAGCTGGGGCCAACGTCCTGACTTTC. Protein product: CASSTRDRGRAGANVLTF.

This rearrangement joins TRBV19 to TRBJ2-4; 12 bases are a match to TRBD2. The CDR3 is 15 residues long. Trimming cost V 6 bases and J 7 bases; bases outside gene matches: 7. CDR1 is LNHDA and CDR2 is SQIVND in the germline V gene (reference sequence). The CDR3 DNA follows: TGTGCCAGTAGACCTCTAGCGGGGGGGCAGAACATTCAGTACTTC. Amino acid sequence: CASRPLAGGQNIQYF.

This chain uses TRBV30 with TRBJ1-2, with TRBD1 as a possible D gene (6 bases). Per the germline V gene, CDR1 is GTSNPN and CDR2 is SVGIG (reference sequence). V dropped 4 bases and J dropped 2 bases, with 11 bases sitting between them. The CDR3 is 13 residues long. The CDR3 region is CAWKEGGNYGYTF. CDR3 DNA: TGTGCCTGGAAGGAGGGGGGGAACTATGGCTACACCTTC.

The V and J genes are TRBV7-8 and TRBJ1-5, with D uncertain. V shed 1 base and J shed 0 bases, with 10 bases lying between them. Germline CDR1 reads SGHVS; CDR2 reads FQNEAQ. The CDR3 runs 16 residues. The CDR3: CASSLGAVNSNQPQHF. CDR3 nucleotide sequence: TGTGCCAGCAGCTTAGGGGCAGTAAATAGCAATCAGCCCCAGCATTTT.

The chain combines TRBV28 with TRBJ1-4; TRBD1 matches at 8 bases. The CDR3 totals 14 residues. V lost 6 bases to trimming and J lost 8 bases; unmatched junction nucleotides: 8. Per the germline V gene, CDR1 is MDHEN and CDR2 is SYDVKM. In nucleotides, the CDR3 is TGTGCCAGCAGACCTCAGGGGGCGTACGAAAAACTGTTTTTT. It encodes CASRPQGAYEKLFF.

This clone was detected only once. This rearrangement joins TRBV28 to TRBJ1-1, with 9 bases matching TRBD1. CDR3 size: 17 residues. The germline V gene has CDR1 MDHEN and CDR2 SYDVKM. J lost 1 base, V lost 2 bases, and 8 bases had no gene match. The CDR3 loop is CASSLHGQGWGNTEAFF. The CDR3 DNA is TGTGCCAGCAGTTTACACGGACAGGGGTGGGGGAACACTGAAGCTTTCTTT.

The chain joins TRBV6-5 to TRBJ2-3, with D maybe TRBD2 (6 bases). With 7 bases removed from V and 2 bases from J, the gap between germline ends came to 13 bases. There are 14 residues in the CDR3. Germline-derived CDR1 and CDR2 are MNHEY and SVGAGI. The CDR3 is CASTRDRYTDTQYF. CDR3 DNA: TGTGCCAGCACGCGGGACCGCTACACAGATACGCAGTATTTT.

V and J are TRBV5-1 and TRBJ1-1; D perhaps matches TRBD1 (5 bases). V was pared by 0 bases and J by 1 base, with 7 bases between. Looked up from germline, CDR1 is SGHRS and CDR2 is YFSETQ. The CDR3 has 14 residues. The CDR3 spells CASSLGGQNTEAFF. In DNA form, the CDR3 reads TGCGCCAGCAGCTTGGGCGGACAGAACACTGAAGCTTTCTTT.